The clone carrying this T cell receptor (beta chain) has a handful of counts. Clones were read by immunoSEQ multiplex PCR, and TCRdb kept only the in-frame ones, dropping some. Of roughly 250,000 clones in the sample, around nine tenths were seen once. The record originates from a study of blood T cell repertoires in COVID-19. Study in general: PBMCs, B-cell-depleted T cells, or T cells were the source of the cDNA or gDNA that made up the material.

Sequencing was carried out using PBMCs or T cells enriched from blood (not recorded which). The receptor was derived from a woman in her fifties or sixties who had recovered from COVID-19.

The CDR3 region is CATSREAGIFYEQYF. The CDR3 DNA follows: TGTGCCACCAGCAGAGAAGCAGGGATATTCTACGAGCAGTACTTC. The chain couples TRBV15 to TRBJ2-7; maybe TRBD1 (5 bases). Germline CDR1 is LNHNV and CDR2 is YYDKDF (reference sequence). The CDR3 is 15 amino acids. The V gene lost 0 bases and the J gene lost 3 bases, with 12 bases spanning the gap.